In its sample, the clone carrying this T cell receptor beta chain was seen a few times. As yet, its antigen is unknown. The data were obtained in a study of cytomegalovirus exposure and HLA in healthy donors. The assay was immunoSEQ multiplex PCR, and TCRdb's table has in-frame clones only and misses some. Of 82,000 or so clones in the sample, 90% to 95% are singletons; the top ten hold 0.65% to 0.8%. Points from the study as a whole: Researchers catalogued about 160 TCR beta chains as cytomegalovirus-associated. Reported results showed that the classifier diagnosed cytomegalovirus status with high specificity and sensitivity.

Donors came from a validation cohort of approximately 110 subjects, distinct from the first 666-subject cohort. In germline, CDR1 is LGHNA, CDR2 YSLEER. This CDR3 spans 16 amino acids. V was pared by 1 base and J by 3 bases, with 12 bases between. What was sequenced was PBMCs. The rearrangement links TRBV4-3 to TRBJ1-4, with D unresolved. The clonotype comes from a man aged 18 to 29 in good health and CMV-seronegative. The CDR3 region is CASSQVPPGSNEKLFF. As DNA, the CDR3 is TGCGCCAGCAGCCAAGTACCGCCAGGATCTAATGAAAAACTGTTTTTT.